This TCR beta chain originates from a study of blood T cell repertoires in COVID-19. About the study: Samples came from the United States, Italy and Spain, spanning acute and convalescent COVID-19. From T cells, B-cell-depleted T cells, or PBMCs came the material, which was cDNA or gDNA.

Germline loops: CDR1 KGHSH, CDR2 LQKENI. With 2 bases removed from V and 4 bases from J, the gap between germline ends came to 9 bases. This CDR3 comprises 14 residues. In the authors' workflow: Reference gene primer amplification gave estimated nucleated cell counts. The method was immunoSEQ multiplex PCR; TCRdb's version includes in-frame clones alone and lacks a portion of them. V and J calls and clone size are copied from that table; D and trimming were computed from the DNA. The sample lists around 140,000 clones, around 80% seen once, with roughly 17% in the top ten. This sequence originates from a man aged 45-65 years with acute or convalescent COVID-19. This sequence joins TRBV18 and TRBJ1-5, with D uncertain. The sample consisted of peripheral blood. The DNA for the CDR3 is TGTGCCAGCTCACCAAATGGCGGGAATCAGCCCCAGCATTTT. Residues: CASSPNGGNQPQHF.